Following are 8 T cell receptor beta chains from one sample sequenced in a study of identical twins. TCRdb used MiXCR to reprocess the 5' RACE reads, holding one entry per CDR3 protein. The sample holds fewer than 550,000 distinct CDR3 sequences, roughly an eighth seen once. The data were also submitted as part of a second study, on yellow fever vaccine responses in identical twins.

Sequencing was performed on CD4+ T cells sorted from blood. These receptors were taken from a woman in her late teens or twenties in good health.

The chain employs TRBV10-3 and TRBJ2-5, with D maybe TRBD1 (6 bases). V lost 4 bases and J lost 2, with 8 bases in between. CDR1 is ENHRY, CDR2 SYGVKD, per germline. CDR3 length: 13 amino acids. The CDR3 region is CAISGRGQETQYF. The CDR3 DNA is TGTGCCATCAGTGGCAGGGGTCAAGAGACCCAGTACTTC.

J is TRBJ2-3 and V is TRBV2, with 10 bases aligning to TRBD2. J was trimmed by 0 bases and V by 3 bases; bases with no gene match: 6. There are 17 residues in the CDR3. Germline assignment: CDR1 SNHLY and CDR2 FYNNEI. Here the CDR3 reads CASSDYRLAGSTDTQYF. CDR3 nucleotides: TGTGCCAGCAGTGATTACCGACTAGCGGGTAGCACAGATACGCAGTATTTT. Using reference TRBV2 and TRBJ2-3 for the parts outside the CDR3, the full variable domain is EPEVTQTPSHQVTQMGQEVILRCVPISNHLYFYWYRQILGQKVEFLVSFYNNEISEKSEIFDDQFSVERPDGSNFTLKIRSTKLEDSAMYFCASSDYRLAGSTDTQYFGPGTRLTVL.

CDR3 DNA sequence: TGCAGTGCTAGAGGGGACCGAGATACGCAGTATTTT. Translated: CSARGDRDTQYF. The gene calls are TRBV20-1 and TRBJ2-3; D may be TRBD1 or TRBD2 (5 bases each). From germline, CDR1 is DFQATT and CDR2 SNEGSKA (reference sequence). The V end was cut by 1 base, the J end by 5 bases, with 7 bases between. This CDR3 is 12 amino acids long.

The chain couples TRBV6-5 to TRBJ2-2; D remains unclear. Looked up from germline, CDR1 is MNHEY and CDR2 is SVGAGI. Trimming stripped 0 bases from V and 4 bases from J, with 9 bases between. CDR3 length: 15 residues. CDR3 loop: CASSYSRSSTGELFF. CDR3 nucleotides: TGTGCCAGCAGTTACTCGAGGTCGAGCACCGGGGAGCTGTTTTTT.

This chain uses TRBV25-1 with TRBJ2-7; D gene ambiguous. Trimming cost V 1 base and J 2 bases, with 6 bases left between them. Germline V gene lookup returns CDR1 MGHDK and CDR2 SYGVNS. The CDR3 is 13 residues long. CDR3 sequence (DNA): TGTGCCAGCAGTGAATGGAGAGCCTACGAGCAGTACTTC. Its translation is CASSEWRAYEQYF.

This clonotype occurred a few times. The chain combines TRBV7-2 with TRBJ2-3, with TRBD1 as a possible D gene (6 bases). The CDR3 runs 15 residues. V lost 4 bases, J lost 5 bases, and 16 bases lay in between. Per germline, CDR1 SGHTA and CDR2 FQGNSA. CDR3 amino acids: CASSYQPLGGDTQYF. In nucleotides, the CDR3 is TGTGCCAGCAGCTACCAACCATTAGGGGGAGATACGCAGTATTTT. The full variable domain, in which reference TRBV7-2 and TRBJ2-3 provide the parts outside the CDR3, is GAGVSQSPSNKVTEKGKDVELRCDPISGHTALYWYRQSLGQGLEFLIYFQGNSAPDKSGLPSDRFSAERTGGSVSTLTIQRTQQEDSAVYLCASSYQPLGGDTQYFGPGTRLTVL.

This clonotype was seen a few times. The J gene is TRBJ2-7, the V gene TRBV5-1, with D perhaps TRBD1 (5 bases). Germline CDR1 is SGHRS and CDR2 is YFSETQ. The CDR3 totals 12 residues. V was clipped by 4 bases and J by 5 bases, with 10 bases between them. DNA of the CDR3: TGCGCCAGCAGCATGACAGTCCACGAGCAGTACTTC. It is translated as CASSMTVHEQYF.

CDR3 bases: TGTGCCAGCAGCCAAGACTACAGGGGGGGATCCTACGAGCAGTACTTC. As protein: CASSQDYRGGSYEQYF. The chain combines TRBV3-1 with TRBJ2-7, with D possibly matching TRBD1 (8 bases). Germline V gene lookup returns CDR1 LGHDT and CDR2 YNNKEL (reference sequence). Deletions cut 0 bases from V and 1 base from J, with 13 bases between. The length of the CDR3 is 16 residues.